The 19 T cell receptor beta chains below were found in one sample sequenced in a study of T cells in women clearing cervical HPV infection. Assay used: immunoSEQ multiplex PCR; TCRdb lists only in-frame clones, some missing. The record lists about 30,000 clones, of which the ten most abundant hold 3% to 4%. The sequencing sample was made of blood buffy coat. The source of these receptors is a woman aged 18-69 years with a cervical HPV16 infection that either progressed to CIN3+ or cleared (not recorded which).

A word on this clone: The read ends 3 residues early relative to the CDR3; the germline J gene fills the gap. This chain links TRBV5-1 with TRBJ1-2, with 8 bases matching TRBD1. Germline V CDR1 and CDR2: SGHRS, YFSETQ. There are 16 residues in the CDR3. V was clipped by 4 bases and J by 7 bases; unmatched bases: 15. The CDR3 is CASSLRKTGEVRGYTF. The CDR3 DNA, read in part, is TGCGCCAGCAGCCTTAGGAAGACAGGGGAAGTTCGTGGC.

Concerning this clone: Sequencing ends 3 residues short of the CDR3 end; the germline J gene provides the rest. The rearrangement links TRBV19 to TRBJ1-2, with a tentative D call TRBD1 (5 bases). CDR1 is LNHDA and CDR2 is SQIVND in the germline V gene (reference sequence). The CDR3 extends over 16 amino acids. The ends were cut back, 5 bases at V and 6 bases at J, with 22 bases in the middle. The CDR3 here is CASSLTVLGQGNGYTF. The part of the CDR3 DNA that was read is TGTGCCAGTAGTCTCACAGTGCTGGGGCAGGGTAATGGC.

Worth noting for this clone: The read ends 3 residues shy of where the CDR3 ends; the end is completed using the germline J gene. J is TRBJ2-5 and V is TRBV6-1, with 7 bases fitting TRBD2. The V gene's germline CDR1 is MNHNS and CDR2 SASEGT. Unmatched junction bases numbered 3, after V lost 4 bases and J lost 1 base. This CDR3 contains 14 residues. The CDR3 reads CASSGASGQETQYF. Incomplete CDR3 DNA: TGTGCCAGCAGTGGGGCTAGCGGCCAAGAGACC.

Notes on this clone: The read ends 3 residues early relative to the CDR3; the germline J gene fills the gap. V and J are TRBV19 and TRBJ2-1; TRBD2 might be the D (6 bases). The V end was cut by 10 bases, the J end by 8 bases, with 18 bases between. CDR1 and CDR2 from the germline V gene are LNHDA and SQIVND (reference sequence). This CDR3 comprises 13 residues. The CDR3 DNA, read in part, is TGTGCCACCAAATCCGGGACTCAACATGAG. Translated, it gives CATKSGTQHE. The entire CDR3 is CATKSGTQHEQFF.

A remark on this clone: The CDR3 goes on 3 residues after the read ends, and that part is filled in from the germline J gene. The chain employs TRBV18 and TRBJ2-6; TRBD1 matches at 10 bases. Germline V CDR1 and CDR2: KGHSH, LQKENI. The length of the CDR3 is 19 residues. Unmatched junction bases numbered 12, after V lost 7 bases and J lost 0 bases. Partial CDR3 DNA: TGTGCCAGCTTTACCCCCGGGACAGGGGTAGGCTCTGGGGCCAACGTC. It is translated as CASFTPGTGVGSGANV. The whole CDR3 region reads CASFTPGTGVGSGANVLTF.

This clone is deemed medium-sized by its frequency. The DNA ends 3 residues before the CDR3 does, and the rest of the CDR3 is filled in from the germline J gene. The chain couples TRBV4-2 to TRBJ2-4; 13 positions match TRBD2. This CDR3 spans 20 amino acids. The V segment lost 4 bases and the J segment 1 base; nucleotides outside the gene matches: 13. Germline V gives CDR1 LGHNA, CDR2 YNFKEQ. CDR3 sequence reads: CASSPKLAGGPGGAKNIQYF. The CDR3 bases that were read are TGTGCCAGCAGCCCTAAACTAGCGGGAGGGCCAGGAGGGGCCAAAAACATT.

With respect to this clone: The read is 3 residues too short to cover the CDR3 end, so that end is filled in from the germline J gene. This chain links TRBV18 with TRBJ2-5; D is ambiguous. V was shortened by 0 bases and J by 4 bases, with 12 bases between the two germline ends. The CDR3 consists of 15 residues. CDR1 is KGHSH, CDR2 LQKENI, per germline. The CDR3 here is CASSPPSQYRETQYF. Partial CDR3 DNA: TGTGCCAGCTCACCACCGTCGCAGTACCGAGAGACC.

CDR3 residues: CASSFGLAGDNEQFF. Incomplete CDR3 DNA: TGTGCCAGCAGCTTCGGACTAGCGGGAGACAATGAG. The chain has TRBV7-9 and TRBJ2-1; the match to TRBD2 covers 13 bases. Read sequence stops 3 residues before the CDR3 end, and the germline J gene provides the missing end. The trim removed 3 bases at V and 5 bases at J, leaving 1 base unmatched. The CDR3 runs 15 residues. Germline lookup yields CDR1 SEHNR and CDR2 FQNEAQ (reference sequence).

On this clone: The read ends 3 residues early relative to the CDR3; the germline J gene fills the gap. The J gene is TRBJ1-1, the V gene TRBV7-8; the D gene is possibly TRBD1 (6 bases). Trimming took 5 bases from V and 1 from J, leaving 11 bases between them. Looked up from germline, CDR1 is SGHVS and CDR2 is FQNEAQ. The CDR3 loop spans 14 amino acids. Partial CDR3 DNA: TGTGCCAGCAGCATTACAGGGCCGAACACTGAA. It specifies CASSITGPNTE. The complete CDR3 protein is CASSITGPNTEAFF. Based on the CDR3 plus reference TRBV7-8 and TRBJ1-1, the full variable domain is GAGVSQSPRYKVAKRGQDVALRCDPISGHVSLFWYQQALGQGPEFLTYFQNEAQLDKSGLPSDRFFAERPEGSVSTLKIQRTQQEDSAVYLCASSITGPNTEAFFGQGTRLTVV.

Turning to this clone: The read halts 3 residues ahead of the CDR3 end, with the missing end drawn from the germline J gene. The chain recombines TRBV10-3 with TRBJ2-1; perhaps TRBD2 as D (6 bases). Germline assignment: CDR1 ENHRY and CDR2 SYGVKD. V lost 6 bases, J lost 8 bases, and 17 bases lay in between. The CDR3 has 14 amino acids. Partial CDR3 DNA: TGTGCCATCAGCCCTAGCGTCCGCAGGGATGAG. Amino acids: CAISPSVRRDE. The whole CDR3 reads CAISPSVRRDEQFF.

As concerns this clone: The read falls 3 residues short of the CDR3 end, and the missing part is taken from the germline J gene. J is TRBJ2-5 and V is TRBV25-1; D call uncertain. V lost 2 bases and J 4 bases, leaving 11 bases between the germline ends. This CDR3 comprises 14 residues. The V gene's germline CDR1 is MGHDK and CDR2 SYGVNS. The sequenced CDR3 bases are TGTGCCAGCAGTGAAGTTACTGCTTCAGAGACC. Translating it yields CASSEVTASET. The complete CDR3 protein is CASSEVTASETQYF.

Note on this clone: The read ends 3 residues early relative to the CDR3; the germline J gene fills the gap. The gene calls are TRBV7-8 and TRBJ2-3; 7 bases line up with TRBD1. Germline trimming cut 5 bases from V and 1 base from J; bases unmatched to any gene: 6. This CDR3 contains 15 residues. Germline CDR1 is SGHVS and CDR2 is FQNEAQ. CDR3 DNA (partial): TGTGCCAGCAGCGGCCGTACAGGGGGCACAGATACG. It specifies CASSGRTGGTDT. The full CDR3 protein reads CASSGRTGGTDTQYF. The full variable domain, rest sourced from reference TRBV7-8 and TRBJ2-3, is GAGVSQSPRYKVAKRGQDVALRCDPISGHVSLFWYQQALGQGPEFLTYFQNEAQLDKSGLPSDRFFAERPEGSVSTLKIQRTQQEDSAVYLCASSGRTGGTDTQYFGPGTRLTVL.

Regarding this clone: The DNA ends 3 residues before the CDR3 does, and the rest of the CDR3 is filled in from the germline J gene. The chain combines TRBV7-2 with TRBJ1-4, with a possible D match to TRBD1 (6 bases). This CDR3 comprises 15 residues. The V gene's germline CDR1 is SGHTA and CDR2 FQGNSA. V lost 5 bases to trimming and J lost 6 bases, with 16 bases between them. CDR3 protein: CASSGQAQGYEKLFF. The covered CDR3 bases are TGTGCCAGCAGCGGCCAGGCCCAGGGGTATGAAAAA.

As to this clone: The read gets to within 3 residues of the CDR3 end, and the germline J gene fills in the rest. V and J are TRBV18 and TRBJ1-2; tentative D call: TRBD1 (6 bases). There are 11 residues in the CDR3. Germline CDR1 is KGHSH and CDR2 is LQKENI. CDR3 loop: CASSRGDTYTF. CDR3 bases read: TGTGCCAGCTCTAGAGGGGACACC.

In regard to this clone: Read data end 3 residues before the CDR3 end; the end is taken from the germline J gene. The chain couples TRBV7-3 to TRBJ2-7; no clear D gene. The V end lost 2 bases, the J end lost 2 bases, and 10 bases lay between the germline ends. The CDR3 length is 14 residues. Germline lookup yields CDR1 SGHTA and CDR2 FQGTGA. The CDR3 here is CASSLSGGTYEQYF. The part of the CDR3 DNA that was read is TGTGCCAGCAGCTTATCCGGCGGAACCTACGAG.

The CDR3 DNA, read in part, is TGTGCCAGTAGTAGCCGGGACAGAAGAGAGACC. Translating gives CASSSRDRRET. In full, the CDR3 reads CASSSRDRRETQYF. V gene TRBV19 combines with J gene TRBJ2-5; TRBD1 matches 7 bases. The read finishes 3 residues shy of the CDR3 end, and the germline J gene is used to complete it. Germline V CDR1 and CDR2: LNHDA, SQIVND (reference sequence). V was pared by 4 bases and J by 4 bases, with 6 bases of the junction left unmatched. The CDR3 covers 14 residues.

About this clone: From the germline J gene comes the end of the CDR3, since the read stops 3 residues before it. This sequence joins TRBV20-1 and TRBJ2-5, with TRBD2 matching 11 bases. J gave up 4 bases and V 6 bases, and 4 bases lay outside the gene matches. There are 13 residues in the CDR3. CDR1 is DFQATT and CDR2 is SNEGSKA in the germline V gene (reference sequence). The DNA read from the CDR3 is TGCAGTGCCCTACTAGCGGGAGTAGAGACC. This encodes CSALLAGVET. The CDR3, in full, reads CSALLAGVETQYF.

Here the CDR3 reads CASSEGAPSTDTQYF. The CDR3 DNA, read in part, is TGTGCCAGCAGTGAAGGAGCGCCTAGCACAGATACG. The rearrangement joins TRBV2 to TRBJ2-3, with D unresolved. The CDR3 end is not reached by the read, which stops 3 residues before it; the germline J gene fills it in. The CDR3 is 15 residues long. Germline lookup yields CDR1 SNHLY and CDR2 FYNNEI. The V end was cut by 1 base, the J end by 0 bases, with 8 bases between.

The sequenced CDR3 bases are TGCAGCGTTGGATACGGGACAGTTGAA. Amino acid sequence: CSVGYGTVE. The entire CDR3 protein is CSVGYGTVEAFF. The chain recombines TRBV29-1 with TRBJ1-1; 7 nucleotides match TRBD1. The CDR3 extends 3 residues past the end of the read, so its final part is completed from the germline J gene. CDR1 SQVTM and CDR2 ANQGSEA come from the germline V gene. After removal of 4 bases from V and 7 bases from J, the junction contained 6 bases not matched to a gene. The CDR3 is made up of 12 amino acids.